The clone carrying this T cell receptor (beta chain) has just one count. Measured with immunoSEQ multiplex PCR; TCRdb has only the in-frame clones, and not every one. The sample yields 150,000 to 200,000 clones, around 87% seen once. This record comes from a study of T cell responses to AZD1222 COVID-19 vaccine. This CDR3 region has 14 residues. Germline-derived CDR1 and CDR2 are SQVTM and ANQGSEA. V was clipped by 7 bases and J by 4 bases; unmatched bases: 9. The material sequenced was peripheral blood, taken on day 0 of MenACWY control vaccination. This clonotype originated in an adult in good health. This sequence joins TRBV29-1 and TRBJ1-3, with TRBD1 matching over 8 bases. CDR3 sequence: CSADRTGRGNTIYF. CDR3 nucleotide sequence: TGCAGCGCCGATAGGACAGGGCGAGGAAACACCATATATTTT.